This TCR beta chain was sequenced during a study of T cell changes during pregnancy in multiple sclerosis. The method was immunoSEQ multiplex PCR; TCRdb's version includes in-frame clones alone and lacks a portion of them. The sample comprises about 67,000 clones, about nine tenths of which are singletons, and approximately 1.4% rests with the top ten. Germline CDR1 MGHRA, CDR2 YSYEKL. J gave up 3 bases and V 4 bases, and 13 bases lay outside the gene matches. The CDR3 runs to 17 residues. The TCR was taken from a female donor with multiple sclerosis, enrolled in a pregnancy study. This chain uses TRBV4-1 with TRBJ1-2; 8 bases align to TRBD1. The sample in question was peripheral blood, obtained in the second trimester of pregnancy. The CDR3 region has the DNA TGCGCCAGCAGCCCCGCAAGAGCAGGGGGCAGGGACTATGGCTACACCTTC. Protein product: CASSPARAGGRDYGYTF.